This TCR beta chain was obtained from a study of coeliac disease. CDR3 length: 15 amino acids. The germline V gene has CDR1 MNHNY and CDR2 SVGAGI (reference sequence). The germline V and J ends were trimmed by 5 bases and 8 bases, with 19 bases remaining between them. TCRdb's table, derived via immunoSEQ multiplex PCR, lists solely in-frame clones and lacks some. The repertoire holds more than 3,000 clones, with around half as singletons. This sequence originates from a woman in her 70s with celiac disease. The sample was intraepithelial lymphocytes from the gut. The genes are TRBV6-6 and TRBJ2-1; a possible D gene is TRBD2 (7 bases). This CDR3 reads CASSPLGPGGDEQFF. CDR3 DNA sequence: TGTGCCAGCAGTCCACTGGGCCCGGGGGGCGATGAGCAGTTCTTC.